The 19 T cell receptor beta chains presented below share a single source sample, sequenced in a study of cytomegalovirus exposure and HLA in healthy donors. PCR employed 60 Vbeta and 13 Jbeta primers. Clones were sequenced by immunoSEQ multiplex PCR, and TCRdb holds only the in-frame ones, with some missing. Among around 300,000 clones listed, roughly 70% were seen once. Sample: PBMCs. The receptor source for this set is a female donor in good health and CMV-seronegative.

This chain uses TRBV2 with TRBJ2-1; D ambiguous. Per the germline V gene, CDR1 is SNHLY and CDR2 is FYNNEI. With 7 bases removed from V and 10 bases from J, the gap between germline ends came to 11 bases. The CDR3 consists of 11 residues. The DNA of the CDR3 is TGTGCCAGCACGGTTGGAGTGGAGCAGTTCTTC. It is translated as CASTVGVEQFF. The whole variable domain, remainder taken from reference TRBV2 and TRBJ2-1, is EPEVTQTPSHQVTQMGQEVILRCVPISNHLYFYWYRQILGQKVEFLVSFYNNEISEKSEIFDDQFSVERPDGSNFTLKIRSTKLEDSAMYFCASTVGVEQFFGPGTRLTVL.

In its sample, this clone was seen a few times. In DNA form, the CDR3 reads TGCGCCAGCAGCTCCGGGACTAGCGGGAGGGAGTACGAGCAGTACTTC. Translation: CASSSGTSGREYEQYF. This rearrangement joins TRBV5-1 to TRBJ2-7; TRBD2 aligns across 16 bases. The V gene's germline CDR1 is SGHRS and CDR2 YFSETQ. After removal of 3 bases from V and 4 bases from J, the junction contained 4 bases not matched to a gene. This CDR3 has 16 amino acids.

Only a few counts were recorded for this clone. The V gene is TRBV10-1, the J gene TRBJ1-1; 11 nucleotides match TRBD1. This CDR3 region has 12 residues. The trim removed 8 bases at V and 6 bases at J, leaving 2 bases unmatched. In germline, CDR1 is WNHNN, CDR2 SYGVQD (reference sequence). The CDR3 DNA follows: TGCGCCAGCGGGGGACAGGGGGCTGAAGCTTTCTTT. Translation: CASGGQGAEAFF.

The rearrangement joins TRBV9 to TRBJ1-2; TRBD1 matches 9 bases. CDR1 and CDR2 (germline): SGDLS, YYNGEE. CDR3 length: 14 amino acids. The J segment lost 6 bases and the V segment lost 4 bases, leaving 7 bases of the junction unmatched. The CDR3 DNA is TGTGCCAGCAGCATCGGGACAGGGAGTAATGGCTACACCTTC. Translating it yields CASSIGTGSNGYTF.

In DNA, the CDR3 is TGTGCCAGCAGTTTCGCCTACTCTACTGCGGACTACGAGCAGTACTTC. This translates into CASSFAYSTADYEQYF. The chain uses TRBV28 and TRBJ2-7; D is uncertain. The CDR3 contains 16 residues. CDR1 is MDHEN and CDR2 is SYDVKM in the germline V gene. V lost 3 bases to trimming and J lost 3 bases, with 18 bases between them. Supplemented by reference TRBV28 and TRBJ2-7, the full variable domain reads DVKVTQSSRYLVKRTGEKVFLECVQDMDHENMFWYRQDPGLGLRLIYFSYDVKMKEKGDIPEGYSVSREKKERFSLILESASTNQTSMYLCASSFAYSTADYEQYFGPGTRLTVT.

CDR3 coding DNA: TGTGCCAGCAGTGCCAGGGCGCTCTCCTACGAGCAGTACTTC. Amino acid sequence: CASSARALSYEQYF. The chain has TRBV6-1 and TRBJ2-7; D possibly corresponds to TRBD1 (5 bases). Looked up from germline, CDR1 is MNHNS and CDR2 is SASEGT. The CDR3 contains 14 residues. Deletions cut 4 bases from V and 0 bases from J, with 10 bases between.

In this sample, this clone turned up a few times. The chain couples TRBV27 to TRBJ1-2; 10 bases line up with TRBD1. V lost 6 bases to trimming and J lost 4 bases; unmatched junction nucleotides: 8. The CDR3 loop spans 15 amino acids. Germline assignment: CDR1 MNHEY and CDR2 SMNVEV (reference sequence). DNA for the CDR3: TGTGCCAGCAGCCTCGGACAGGGGGGCTTCTATGGCTACACCTTC. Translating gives CASSLGQGGFYGYTF.

The chain's CDR3 is CASSLETAGTYEQYF. The CDR3 DNA reads TGCGCCAGCAGCTTGGAAACAGCGGGGACTTACGAGCAGTACTTC. V gene TRBV5-1 combines with J gene TRBJ2-5; 7 bases line up with TRBD2. The DNA end favors TRBJ2-7, so the J call may be wrong. The CDR3 spans 15 residues. CDR1 is SGHRS, CDR2 YFSETQ, per germline.

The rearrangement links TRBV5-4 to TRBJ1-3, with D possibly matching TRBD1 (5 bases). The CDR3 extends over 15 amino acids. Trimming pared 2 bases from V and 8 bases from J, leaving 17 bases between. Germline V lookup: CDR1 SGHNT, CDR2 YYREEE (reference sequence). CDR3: CASSLVGAASDTIYF. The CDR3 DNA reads TGTGCCAGCAGCTTAGTTGGGGCAGCGTCGGACACCATATATTTT.

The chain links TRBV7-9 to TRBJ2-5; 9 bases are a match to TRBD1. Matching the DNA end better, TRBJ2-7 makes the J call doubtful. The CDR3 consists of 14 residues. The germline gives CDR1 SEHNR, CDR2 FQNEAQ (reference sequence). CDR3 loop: CASSQGTGWSEQYF. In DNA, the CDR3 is TGTGCCAGCAGCCAGGGGACAGGGTGGAGCGAGCAGTACTTC.

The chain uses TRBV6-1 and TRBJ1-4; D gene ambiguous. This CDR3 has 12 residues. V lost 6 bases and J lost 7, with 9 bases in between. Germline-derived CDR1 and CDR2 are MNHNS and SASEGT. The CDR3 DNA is TGTGCCAGCAGGAACACCCTTGAAAAACTGTTTTTT. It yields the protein CASRNTLEKLFF.

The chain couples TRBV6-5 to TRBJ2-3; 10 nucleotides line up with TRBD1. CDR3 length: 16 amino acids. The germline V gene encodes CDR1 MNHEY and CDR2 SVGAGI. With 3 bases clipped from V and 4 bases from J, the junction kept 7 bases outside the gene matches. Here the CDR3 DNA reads TGTGCCAGCAGTTATCAATCGGGACAGGGGTCAGATACGCAGTATTTT. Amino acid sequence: CASSYQSGQGSDTQYF.

In DNA, the CDR3 is TGTGCCAGCATACAACGCGGGAGCAGCACAGATACGCAGTATTTT. This sequence encodes CASIQRGSSTDTQYF. V gene TRBV6-1 combines with J gene TRBJ2-3, with 7 positions matching TRBD2. The length of the CDR3 is 15 residues. Trimming at V came to 7 bases and at J to 0 bases, leaving 7 bases not matched to a gene. Germline V CDR1 and CDR2: MNHNS, SASEGT.

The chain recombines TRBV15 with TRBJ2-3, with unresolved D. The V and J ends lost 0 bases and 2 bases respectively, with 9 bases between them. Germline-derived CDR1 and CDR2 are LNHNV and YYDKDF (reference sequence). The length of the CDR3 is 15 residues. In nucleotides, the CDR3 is TGTGCCACCAGCAGAGATCTTCTCCTCACAGATACGCAGTATTTT. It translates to CATSRDLLLTDTQYF.

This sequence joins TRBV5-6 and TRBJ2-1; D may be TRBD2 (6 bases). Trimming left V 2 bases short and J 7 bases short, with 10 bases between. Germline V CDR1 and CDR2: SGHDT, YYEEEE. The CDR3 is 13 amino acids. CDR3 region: CASSFGRGNEQFF. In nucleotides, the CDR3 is TGTGCCAGCAGCTTCGGGAGAGGAAATGAGCAGTTCTTC. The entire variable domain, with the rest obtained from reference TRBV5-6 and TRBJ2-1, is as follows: DAGVTQSPTHLIKTRGQQVTLRCSPKSGHDTVSWYQQALGQGPQFIFQYYEEEERQRGNFPDRFSGHQFPNYSSELNVNALLLGDSALYLCASSFGRGNEQFFGPGTRLTVL.

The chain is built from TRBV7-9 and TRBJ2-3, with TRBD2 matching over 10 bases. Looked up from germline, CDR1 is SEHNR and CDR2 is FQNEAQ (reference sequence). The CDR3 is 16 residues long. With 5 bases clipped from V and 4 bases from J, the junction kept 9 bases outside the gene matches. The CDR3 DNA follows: TGTGCCAGCAGCACCCAAGCGGGAGGGAATTCAGATACGCAGTATTTT. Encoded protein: CASSTQAGGNSDTQYF.

The DNA for the CDR3 is TGTGCCAGCAGCCCCGGAGGGGAAAAACTGTTTTTT. Protein sequence: CASSPGGEKLFF. The V call is TRBV7-2, the J call TRBJ1-4; D uncertain. Germline CDR1 is SGHTA and CDR2 is FQGNSA. This CDR3 has 12 amino acids. Trimming took 5 bases from V and 8 from J, leaving 9 bases between them.

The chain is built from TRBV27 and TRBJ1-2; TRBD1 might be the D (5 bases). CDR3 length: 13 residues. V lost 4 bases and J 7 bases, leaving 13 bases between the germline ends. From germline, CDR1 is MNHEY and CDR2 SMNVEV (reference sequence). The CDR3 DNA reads TGTGCCAGCAGTTGGGACCCCGGGAGTGGCTACACCTTC. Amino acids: CASSWDPGSGYTF.

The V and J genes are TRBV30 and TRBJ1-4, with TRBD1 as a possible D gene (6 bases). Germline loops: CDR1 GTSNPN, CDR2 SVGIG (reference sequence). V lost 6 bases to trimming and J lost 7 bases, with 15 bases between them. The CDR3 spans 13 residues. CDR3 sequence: CACPRQESEKLFF. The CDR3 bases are TGTGCCTGCCCCCGACAGGAGAGTGAAAAACTGTTTTTT.